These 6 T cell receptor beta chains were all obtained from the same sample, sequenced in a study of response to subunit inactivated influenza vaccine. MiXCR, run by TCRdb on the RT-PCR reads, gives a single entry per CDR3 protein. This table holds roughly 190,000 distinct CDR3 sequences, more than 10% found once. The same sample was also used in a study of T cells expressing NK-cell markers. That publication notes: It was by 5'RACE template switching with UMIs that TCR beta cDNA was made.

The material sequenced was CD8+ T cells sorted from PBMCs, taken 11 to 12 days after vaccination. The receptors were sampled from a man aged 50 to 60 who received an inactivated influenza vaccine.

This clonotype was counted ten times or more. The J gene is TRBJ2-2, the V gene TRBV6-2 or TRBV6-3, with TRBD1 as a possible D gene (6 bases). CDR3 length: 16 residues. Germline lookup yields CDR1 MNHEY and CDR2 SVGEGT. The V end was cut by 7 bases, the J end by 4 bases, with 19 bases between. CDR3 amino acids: CASIDRTGSGTGELFF. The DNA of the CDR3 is TGTGCCAGCATTGACCGAACAGGGAGCGGCACCGGGGAGCTGTTTTTT.

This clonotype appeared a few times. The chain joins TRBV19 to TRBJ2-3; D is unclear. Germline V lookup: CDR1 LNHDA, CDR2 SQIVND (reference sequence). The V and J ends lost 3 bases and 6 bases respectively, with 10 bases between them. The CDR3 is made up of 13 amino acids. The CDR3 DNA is TGTGCCAGTAGTATGGGGAAAACCGATACGCAGTATTTT. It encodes CASSMGKTDTQYF.

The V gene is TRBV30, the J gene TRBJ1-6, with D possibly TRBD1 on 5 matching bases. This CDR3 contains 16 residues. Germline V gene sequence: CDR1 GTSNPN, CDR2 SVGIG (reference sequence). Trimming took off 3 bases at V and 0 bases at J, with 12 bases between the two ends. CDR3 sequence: CAWRAGAYSYNSPLHF. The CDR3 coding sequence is TGTGCCTGGAGAGCCGGGGCCTACTCCTATAATTCACCCCTCCACTTT.

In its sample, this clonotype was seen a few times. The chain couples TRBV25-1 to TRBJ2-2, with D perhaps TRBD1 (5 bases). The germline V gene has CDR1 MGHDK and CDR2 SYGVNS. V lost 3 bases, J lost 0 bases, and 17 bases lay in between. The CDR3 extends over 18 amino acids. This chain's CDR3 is CASSDTRVDWSNTGELFF. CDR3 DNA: TGTGCCAGCAGTGACACCAGGGTGGATTGGTCGAACACCGGGGAGCTGTTTTTT.

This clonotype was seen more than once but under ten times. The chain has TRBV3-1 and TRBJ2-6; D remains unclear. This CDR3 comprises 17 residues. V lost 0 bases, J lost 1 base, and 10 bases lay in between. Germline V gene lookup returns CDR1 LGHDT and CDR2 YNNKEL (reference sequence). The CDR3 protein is CASSQDIFRSGANVLTF. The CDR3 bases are TGTGCCAGCAGCCAAGATATCTTCCGTTCTGGGGCCAACGTCCTGACTTTC.

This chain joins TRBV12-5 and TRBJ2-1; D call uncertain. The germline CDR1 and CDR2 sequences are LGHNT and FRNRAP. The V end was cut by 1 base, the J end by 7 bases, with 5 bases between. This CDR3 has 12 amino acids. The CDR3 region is CASGLALNEQFF. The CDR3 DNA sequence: TGTGCTAGTGGTTTGGCCCTGAATGAGCAGTTCTTC.